The 5 T cell receptor beta chains below were found in one sample sequenced in a study of T cells after yellow fever vaccination (dated by TCRdb to about 2019). Sample treatment or condition, as interpreted from the label and publication: live attenuated yellow fever vaccine strain. The library was built by means of 5' RACE. Instrument used: Illumina HiSeq 2500. The raw public data were reprocessed by TCRdb itself: fastp quality trimming at Q25, MiXCR clonotype calling, in-frame beta chains only. One record per CDR3 amino acid sequence lists the most common genes and DNA. For this sample there are about 260,000 distinct CDR3 sequences; 10% to 15% appear just once. The ten largest clones add up to 0.5% to 0.6% of the sample. The source material was CD4+ T cells sorted from PBMCs, sampled 45 days after the yellow fever booster vaccination. These receptors were collected from a man aged 30 to 39 who received the YFV17D yellow fever vaccine.

V gene TRBV7-2 combines with J gene TRBJ2-7; TRBD2 agrees at 15 bases. This CDR3 has 16 amino acids. J lost 6 bases, V lost 5 bases, and 8 bases had no gene match. Looked up from germline, CDR1 is SGHTA and CDR2 is FQGNSA. The CDR3 DNA reads as TGTGCCAGCAGCCTTGGACTAGCGGGAGGGTTTGGCGAGCAGTACTTC. Protein: CASSLGLAGGFGEQYF.

At least ten counts were recorded for this clonotype. This rearrangement joins TRBV5-1 to TRBJ2-1, with D maybe TRBD2 (5 bases). Per the germline V gene, CDR1 is SGHRS and CDR2 is YFSETQ. Between the trimmed V and J ends, which lost 0 bases and 5 bases, there was a span of 9 bases. The CDR3 runs to 14 residues. The CDR3 DNA sequence: TGCGCCAGCAGCTTGGCGGTGAGGGACAATGAGCAGTTCTTC. This codes for CASSLAVRDNEQFF.

The chain joins TRBV28 to TRBJ2-1, with TRBD1 matching 10 bases. V shed 1 base, J shed 9 bases, and the junction held 6 bases outside the gene matches. This CDR3 has 15 amino acids. Germline-derived CDR1 and CDR2 are MDHEN and SYDVKM. The CDR3 DNA is TGTGCCAGCAGTTTATATGACAGGGGGCTGGTTGAGCAGTTCTTC. This codes for CASSLYDRGLVEQFF.

The chain carries TRBV7-9 and TRBJ2-5; the match to TRBD2 covers 7 bases. V trimming: 3 bases; J trimming: 1 base; junction bases outside the gene matches: 5. This CDR3 contains 15 residues. The germline V gene has CDR1 SEHNR and CDR2 FQNEAQ (reference sequence). The CDR3 is CASSLRTRSQETQYF. As DNA, the CDR3 is TGTGCCAGCAGCTTGCGGACTAGGTCCCAAGAGACCCAGTACTTC.

This clonotype appeared many times. The chain links TRBV12-3 or TRBV12-4 to TRBJ1-2, with D hard to call. The V end lost 2 bases, the J end lost 8 bases, and 12 bases lay between the germline ends. CDR3 length: 13 amino acids. The CDR3 spells CASSLSGFYGYTF. In DNA, the CDR3 is TGTGCCAGCAGTTTATCTGGGTTTTACGGCTACACCTTC.